This T cell receptor beta chain originates from a study of beta chain features in type 1 diabetes. Study-wide points: Sequencing from cDNA could over-represent high-TCR-expressing cells. Within each of all four CD4+ subsets, Type 1 diabetes patients had TCRB CDR3s that were moderately but significantly shorter. The similarity of naive, central memory and Treg TCRB repertoires appeared greater among patients than among healthy donors.

A remark on this clone: No antigen is known for it.

What was sequenced were expressed TCRB transcripts, since all of the isolated RNA had been reverse transcribed. Clones were read by immunoSEQ multiplex PCR, and TCRdb kept only the in-frame ones, dropping some. The table has some 350,000 clones, about 13% seen once. Sequencing used naive CD4+ T cells from blood. The receptor was derived from a woman aged 18-30 years with type 1 diabetes.

The CDR3 DNA sequence: TGCGCCAGCAGCTTGGCACCAGGGGAGAGCTCCTACGAGCAGTACTTC. It specifies CASSLAPGESSYEQYF. The rearrangement uses TRBV5-1 and TRBJ2-7; possible D gene TRBD1, 6 bases. V lost 0 bases to trimming and J lost 0 bases, with 13 bases between them. Germline CDR1 reads SGHRS; CDR2 reads YFSETQ. CDR3 size: 16 residues.